Given below is one T cell receptor beta chain in context. The sample originates from a study of blood T cell repertoires in COVID-19. Overall study: Spain, Italy and the United States supplied samples that represented acute and convalescent COVID-19. The analysed material was cDNA or gDNA that came from T cells, B-cell-depleted T cells, or PBMCs.

V lost 3 bases, J lost 4 bases, and 10 bases stayed unmatched. Germline CDR1 SEHNR, CDR2 FQNEAQ (reference sequence). The CDR3 extends over 16 amino acids. Per the original data handling: Nucleated cell counts were estimated from reference gene primer amplification. Assay used: immunoSEQ multiplex PCR; TCRdb lists only in-frame clones, some missing. That table gives V, J and clone size, and the DNA gave D and trimming. This sample yields around 58,000 clones, of which around four fifths are seen a single time; roughly 5% belongs to the top ten. The gene calls are TRBV7-9 and TRBJ2-7; 9 bases are a match to TRBD1. The receptor was derived from a human donor in a cohort sampled during active COVID-19. The sample was peripheral blood. The CDR3 spells CASSFQGQGTRYEQYF. In DNA, the CDR3 is TGTGCCAGCAGCTTCCAAGGACAGGGGACAAGGTACGAGCAGTACTTC.